Below, 5 T cell receptor delta chains from the same sample are listed, as sequenced in a study of fetal and pediatric gammadelta thymocytes. Fetal thymuses came from elective pregnancy terminations at roughly 14 to 22 weeks gestation. TCRdb redid the clone calls on the reads with CATT. Found here are some 600 delta-chain clones, roughly 30% of them singletons; the top ten hold more than 20%. The source material was Vgamma9Vdelta2 gamma-delta T cells from the thymus. Subset indicated: sorted CD3+gammadeltaTCR+Vgamma9+Vdelta2+ thymocytes. Every receptor here comes from a human fetus.

The count of this clone is one. A far bigger clonotype differs at one base, so this is likely a read error. The chain joins TRDV2 to TRDJ3, with TRDD3 identical over 9 bases. The J gene, not given by TCRdb, was assigned here from a germline match of the nucleotide sequence. The CDR3 consists of 16 residues. V was pared by 1 base and J by 6 bases, with 3 bases of the junction left unmatched. The germline gives CDR1 GEAIGNYY, CDR2 EKD. The CDR3 DNA sequence: TGTGCCTGTGACACTGGGGGATATTCGGACACCCGACAGATGTTTTTC. Translation: CACDTGGYSDTRQMFF.

As to this clone: With a far larger clone one base away, a read error is the likely cause. The chain carries TRDV2 and TRDJ3; D is possibly TRDD3 (5 bases). The CDR3 extends over 17 amino acids. Germline assignment: CDR1 GEAIGNYY and CDR2 EKD. The CDR3 loop is CAYDPIPPSWDTRQMFF. CDR3 nucleotide sequence: TGTGCCTATGACCCGATACCCCCATCCTGGGACACCCGACAGATGTTTTTC.

Notes on this clone: TCRdb lists the protein of a much larger clone for this DNA, which differs at residue 10, so this is likely a read error; the protein given here is translated from the DNA itself. The chain couples TRDV2 to TRDJ1; tentatively, D is TRDD3 (6 bases). Because TCRdb records no J gene, it was assigned here through a match of the DNA to germline. The CDR3 runs to 17 residues. The ends were cut back, 3 bases at V and 3 bases at J, with 22 bases in the middle. Looked up from germline, CDR1 is GEAIGNYY and CDR2 is EKD. The CDR3 nucleotides are TGTGCCTGTGACTCTGCCCCTACTGGGCGATACGCCGATAAACTCATCTTT. It codes for CACDSAPTGRYADKLIF.

Comments on this clone: A much larger clone differs by one base, so this may be a read error. The chain is built from TRDV2 and TRDJ3; 9 nucleotides agree with TRDD3. The germline CDR1 and CDR2 sequences are GEAIGNYY and EKD. The CDR3 covers 19 residues. Unmatched junction bases numbered 10, after V lost 5 bases and J lost 0 bases. CDR3 DNA: TGTGCCTGTGCCATTTACTGGGGGAAAAGCTCCTGGGACACCCGACAGATGTTTTTC. Translated, it gives CACAIYWGKSSWDTRQMFF.

This clone was seen a few times. A read error is the likely source, as a far larger clone sits one nucleotide away. This chain connects TRDV1 to TRDJ3, with 7 bases identical to TRDD3. V lost 0 bases to trimming and J lost 8 bases; unmatched junction nucleotides: 4. Germline V CDR1 and CDR2: TSWWSYY, QGS. The CDR3 length is 16 residues. DNA for the CDR3: TGTGCTCTTGGGGAACTGGGGGATTGGTACACCCGACAGATGTTTTTC. It codes for CALGELGDWYTRQMFF.